This T cell receptor (beta chain) was sequenced in a study of cytomegalovirus exposure and HLA in healthy donors. Across the study: Most donors, 70% to 85% of approximately 400 genotyped, fell in the Caucasian-associated ancestry cluster. Study findings and constraints: Reportedly, diagnosis of cytomegalovirus status by the classifier showed high specificity and sensitivity. An analysis done earlier found most TCR beta V segments productive about 87% or about 30% of the time. Researchers reported from a later analysis that most CMV-associated TCR beta chains appeared HLA-restricted.

The PCR used 60 Vbeta and 13 Jbeta primers. Using immunoSEQ multiplex PCR, the repertoire was profiled, and TCRdb retains in-frame clones only, with some absent. The sample yields 250,000 to 350,000 clones, 65% to 85% seen once. With regard to this clone: Antigen specificity is unknown.

V was trimmed by 5 bases and J by 9 bases, leaving 11 bases between them. This CDR3 comprises 12 residues. Germline assignment: CDR1 SGHVS and CDR2 FQNEAQ. The receptor comes from a female donor in good health and CMV-seronegative. V gene TRBV7-8 combines with J gene TRBJ2-1, with a possible D match to TRBD2 (6 bases). The sequenced sample consisted of PBMCs. Here the CDR3 DNA reads TGTGCCAGCAGCCCCGGACTAACTGAGCAGTTCTTC. Translating gives CASSPGLTEQFF.